The 9 T cell receptor beta chains reported below all come from one sample, sequenced in a study of Ad26.COV2.S vaccination and SARS-CoV-2 variants. Noted treatment: 15 to 20 received Ad26.COV2.S at low or high dose, single or two shots; roughly five received placebo; per-sample allocation not given. Samples were taken on day 63 after the first vaccine or placebo injection. Generated by immunoSEQ multiplex PCR, the TCRdb table keeps only in-frame clones and is missing some. The repertoire consists of under 400,000 clones, with roughly 84% occurring once and the leading ten covering roughly 3.6%. The sequences come from peripheral blood, collected in a trial of Ad26.COV2.S vaccine versus placebo. Receptors were obtained from a person between 18 and 65 years old who received the Ad26.COV2.S COVID-19 vaccine or a placebo.

This sequence joins TRBV6-6 and TRBJ2-7, with D unclear. This CDR3 spans 12 amino acids. In germline, CDR1 is MNHNY, CDR2 SVGAGI (reference sequence). Trimming stripped 2 bases from V and 4 bases from J, with 6 bases between. CDR3 DNA: TGTGCCAGCAGTTACGGGCAGTACGAGCAGTACTTC. This gives the protein CASSYGQYEQYF.

This chain links TRBV13 with TRBJ2-7; D is unresolved. Germline lookup yields CDR1 PRHDT and CDR2 FYEKMQ (reference sequence). V dropped 8 bases and J dropped 5 bases, with 10 bases sitting between them. The CDR3 totals 11 residues. In DNA, the CDR3 is TGTGCCAGCGGGCTGGGCGACGAGCAGTACTTC. Encoded protein: CASGLGDEQYF.

The chain joins TRBV2 to TRBJ2-3, with D possibly being TRBD1 (7 bases). The CDR3 runs 16 residues. Per germline, CDR1 SNHLY and CDR2 FYNNEI. With 0 bases removed from V and 5 bases from J, the gap between germline ends came to 15 bases. The DNA for the CDR3 is TGTGCCAGCAGTGAAGCATGGAGGGGGCAAGAAGATACGCAGTATTTT. Translation gives CASSEAWRGQEDTQYF. Looking up the rest from reference TRBV2 and TRBJ2-3 gives the full variable domain: EPEVTQTPSHQVTQMGQEVILRCVPISNHLYFYWYRQILGQKVEFLVSFYNNEISEKSEIFDDQFSVERPDGSNFTLKIRSTKLEDSAMYFCASSEAWRGQEDTQYFGPGTRLTVL.

This clone was counted ten times or more. The chain has TRBV2 and TRBJ1-2; D may be TRBD1 (6 bases). This CDR3 is 15 amino acids long. Trimming left V 1 base short and J 3 bases short, with 12 bases between. From germline, CDR1 is SNHLY and CDR2 FYNNEI. The CDR3, as DNA: TGTGCCAGCAGTGAAGGCACAGGGTCCCACTATGGCTACACCTTC. It translates to CASSEGTGSHYGYTF.

On this clone itself: Other nucleotide sequences in the sample specify the same CDR3. The chain recombines TRBV9 with TRBJ2-7; D gene unclear. This CDR3 region has 13 residues. The ends were cut back, 0 bases at V and 3 bases at J, with 7 bases in the middle. Germline assignment: CDR1 SGDLS and CDR2 YYNGEE. CDR3 nucleotides: TGTGCCAGCAGCGTAGAGGGAAGCTACGAGCAGTACTTC. As protein: CASSVEGSYEQYF.

The chain is built from TRBV27 and TRBJ2-1, with D perhaps matching TRBD2 (5 bases). The CDR3 contains 11 residues. Trimming removed 5 bases from V and 7 bases from J, with 6 bases in between. Germline CDR1 and CDR2: MNHEY and SMNVEV (reference sequence). The DNA for the CDR3 is TGTGCCAGCAGTAGAGGGAATGAGCAGTTCTTC. Its translation: CASSRGNEQFF.

V is TRBV2 and J is TRBJ1-4, with D perhaps matching TRBD1 (5 bases). V lost 5 bases and J lost 7, with 14 bases in between. CDR3 length: 14 amino acids. Looked up from germline, CDR1 is SNHLY and CDR2 is FYNNEI. CDR3 coding DNA: TGTGCCAGCAGTCTAGGCCGGGGGGGTGAAAAACTGTTTTTT. It yields the protein CASSLGRGGEKLFF.

V usage is TRBV30 and J usage is TRBJ2-7; D assignment may be TRBD1 or TRBD2 (5 bases each). The germline V and J ends were trimmed by 4 bases and 4 bases, with 14 bases remaining between them. The CDR3 covers 13 residues. Germline CDR1 is GTSNPN and CDR2 is SVGIG (reference sequence). The CDR3 reads CAWNERGPYEQYF. CDR3 coding DNA: TGTGCCTGGAATGAGAGGGGCCCTTACGAGCAGTACTTC. Full variable domain (remainder filled in from reference TRBV30 and TRBJ2-7): SQTIHQWPATLVQPVGSPLSLECTVEGTSNPNLYWYRQAAGRGLQLLFYSVGIGQISSEVPQNLSASRPQDRQFILSSKKLLLSDSGFYLCAWNERGPYEQYFGPGTRLTVT.

The rearrangement links TRBV7-2 to TRBJ2-1; D is uncertain. CDR1 and CDR2 from the germline V gene are SGHTA and FQGNSA. The CDR3 contains 12 residues. V was clipped by 1 base and J by 11 bases, with 9 bases between them. The CDR3 coding sequence is TGTGCCAGCAGCTTAGACAATGCCAAGCAGTTCTTC. The encoded protein is CASSLDNAKQFF.